The present TCR beta chain was sequenced within a study of regulatory T cells in long-lasting Graves disease. This clonotype has a single count. Its specificity is unknown. With iRepertoire HTBI primers and Arm-PCR of CDR3 regions, TCR beta libraries were built. TCRdb analysed the multiplex PCR reads with MiXCR anew, one entry per CDR3 protein. The sample lists 500,000 or so distinct CDR3 sequences, 15% to 20% seen once, with around a quarter in the top ten. Study conclusions and caveats: More public clonotypes were shared by persistent patients (2,741) than by new patients (roughly 970).

Trimming took off 0 bases at V and 12 bases at J, with 13 bases between the two ends. Germline V lookup: CDR1 LNHNV, CDR2 YYDKDF (reference sequence). This CDR3 region has 13 residues. The time point is: newly diagnosed GD, antithyroid drugs for less than 3 months. There was RNA extracted from PBMCs, and the TCR library was made from it. A peripheral blood sample, 7 to 9 milliliters in volume, was drawn into EDTA tubes. These same records also appear under a second study, on T cells in Graves' hyperthyroidism and ophthalmopathy. From that study: Graves' hyperthyroidism qualified as stable when ophthalmopathy did not progress within 18 months.

The sequence was obtained from a middle-aged woman with Graves disease. The genes are TRBV15 and TRBJ2-3; D is unclear. This material consisted of peripheral blood mononuclear cells (PBMCs), taken at new diagnosis, from a patient treated with antithyroid drugs. The DNA of the CDR3 is TGTGCCACCAGCAGAGATCAAGCCAAACCCCAGTATTTT. The encoded protein is CATSRDQAKPQYF.